A single sample gave rise to the 23 T cell receptor beta chains below, sequenced in a study of regulatory T cells in long-lasting Graves disease. The time point is: persistent/refractory GD, antithyroid drugs over 5 years with positive TRAb. The TCR library was made from RNA that had been extracted from PBMCs in TRIzol. Libraries of TCR beta came from iRepertoire HTBI primers plus Arm-PCR of CDR3 regions. Each CDR3 protein gets one entry after TCRdb re-called the multiplex PCR reads with MiXCR. This table holds roughly 500,000 distinct CDR3 sequences, more than 20% found once. The sample in question was peripheral blood mononuclear cells (PBMCs), obtained when the disease was refractory, from a patient treated with antithyroid drugs. The receptors derive from a female donor with Graves disease.

Ten or more counts support this clonotype. The chain is built from TRBV7-8 and TRBJ2-1, with 7 bases identical to TRBD2. This CDR3 contains 15 residues. Looked up from germline, CDR1 is SGHVS and CDR2 is FQNEAQ. V lost 4 bases to trimming and J lost 3 bases; unmatched junction nucleotides: 6. CDR3 sequence (DNA): TGTGCCAGCAGCTCCAAGCGGGGACTCTACAATGAGCAGTTCTTC. Its translation is CASSSKRGLYNEQFF.

This clonotype came up a few times. J is TRBJ2-1 and V is TRBV20-1, with a weak D call TRBD2 (6 bases). V shed 3 bases and J shed 9 bases, with 27 bases lying between them. Germline CDR1 is DFQATT and CDR2 is SNEGSKA (reference sequence). The CDR3 totals 17 residues. The CDR3, as DNA: TGCAGTGCTAGTGTCGTTTCGGGAGATGCGTATGTAGGTGAGCAGTTCTTC. Translation gives CSASVVSGDAYVGEQFF.

The gene calls are TRBV13 and TRBJ2-4; TRBD2 might be the D (6 bases). The CDR3 runs to 14 residues. V was clipped by 5 bases and J by 8 bases, with 16 bases between them. CDR1 PRHDT and CDR2 FYEKMQ come from the germline V gene (reference sequence). This chain's CDR3 is CASSPAGGLDIQYF. The CDR3 bases are TGTGCCAGCAGCCCCGCAGGAGGGTTGGACATTCAGTACTTC.

This chain joins TRBV9 and TRBJ2-5, with 11 bases identical to TRBD1. The germline V gene encodes CDR1 SGDLS and CDR2 YYNGEE. The junction had 5 bases not matched to a gene; V was cut back by 0 bases and J by 4 bases. The CDR3 runs to 16 residues. CDR3 DNA: TGTGCCAGCAGCGTAGACGGACAGGGGGCCTTAGAGACCCAGTACTTC. This codes for CASSVDGQGALETQYF.

This clonotype has ten or more counts. This chain links TRBV29-1 with TRBJ1-2; no reliable D call. The CDR3 has 12 amino acids. The germline V gene encodes CDR1 SQVTM and CDR2 ANQGSEA. With 4 bases removed from V and 0 bases from J, the gap between germline ends came to 6 bases. Here the CDR3 reads CSVGGANYGYTF. CDR3 in DNA: TGCAGCGTTGGTGGCGCTAACTATGGCTACACCTTC.

Many counts were recorded for this clonotype. The J gene is TRBJ1-4, the V gene TRBV6-5, with 7 bases that match TRBD1. CDR1 MNHEY and CDR2 SVGAGI come from the germline V gene. Trimming cost V 2 bases and J 3 bases; bases outside gene matches: 6. This CDR3 has 16 residues. The CDR3 DNA sequence: TGTGCCAGCAGTTACGGAACAGGGGCATCTAATGAAAAACTGTTTTTT. This sequence encodes CASSYGTGASNEKLFF.

This clonotype has at least ten counts. The rearrangement joins TRBV10-1 to TRBJ2-2, with 9 bases matching TRBD1. The CDR3 consists of 14 residues. Losses at the gene ends were 4 bases for V and 5 bases for J; bases not matched to a gene: 2. Germline CDR1 is WNHNN and CDR2 is SYGVQD (reference sequence). CDR3 loop: CASSAGTGTGELFF. Written as DNA, the CDR3 is TGCGCCAGCAGTGCCGGGACAGGGACCGGGGAGCTGTTTTTT.

The chain links TRBV2 to TRBJ2-7; TRBD1 matches at 10 bases. The CDR3 consists of 15 residues. Trimming took 5 bases from V and 3 from J; bases not matched to a gene: 7. The germline gives CDR1 SNHLY, CDR2 FYNNEI. The CDR3 reads CASSPSTGGLYEQYF. For the CDR3, the DNA is TGTGCCAGCAGTCCCTCGACAGGGGGCCTCTACGAGCAGTACTTC.

The J gene is TRBJ2-5, the V gene TRBV7-9, with D perhaps TRBD2 (5 bases). This CDR3 has 14 residues. Germline V lookup: CDR1 SEHNR, CDR2 FQNEAQ (reference sequence). V was cut by 2 bases and J by 3 bases, with 10 bases left in between. The CDR3 loop reads CASSLPLGEETQYF. The CDR3 nucleotides are TGTGCCAGCAGCTTACCCCTCGGGGAAGAGACCCAGTACTTC. The variable domain in full, completed from reference TRBV7-9 and TRBJ2-5, reads DTGVSQNPRHKITKRGQNVTFRCDPISEHNRLYWYRQTLGQGPEFLTYFQNEAQLEKSRLLSDRFSAERPKGSFSTLEIQRTEQGDSAMYLCASSLPLGEETQYFGPGTRLLVL.

This clonotype occurred many times. This chain uses TRBV7-3 with TRBJ2-2; D is unclear. Germline V gene data show CDR1 as SGHTA and CDR2 as FQGTGA. This CDR3 comprises 13 residues. The germline V and J ends were trimmed by 5 bases and 6 bases, with 10 bases remaining between them. CDR3: CASSLGVPGELFF. CDR3 bases: TGTGCCAGCAGCCTTGGGGTTCCCGGGGAGCTGTTTTTT. Together with reference TRBV7-3 and TRBJ2-2, the CDR3 gives the full variable domain: GAGVSQTPSNKVTEKGKYVELRCDPISGHTALYWYRQSLGQGPEFLIYFQGTGAADDSGLPNDRFFAVRPEGSVSTLKIQRTERGDSAVYLCASSLGVPGELFFGEGSRLTVL.

The chain couples TRBV6-1 to TRBJ2-3; D may be TRBD1 (6 bases). In germline, CDR1 is MNHNS, CDR2 SASEGT. This CDR3 comprises 13 residues. Trimming pared 5 bases from V and 3 bases from J, leaving 9 bases between. The CDR3 coding sequence is TGTGCCAGCAGTCCGCAGGGGACAGATACGCAGTATTTT. It specifies CASSPQGTDTQYF.

Of note for this clonotype: A much larger clone differs by one base, so this may be a read error. The chain uses TRBV7-6 and TRBJ1-1, with TRBD1 matching over 7 bases. CDR1 and CDR2 (germline): SGHVS, FNYEAQ. There are 15 residues in the CDR3. CDR3 in DNA: TGTGCCTGCAGCCTCGGGCAGGGGGTTTACACTGAAGCTTTCTTT. Protein: CACSLGQGVYTEAFF.

This clonotype has at least ten counts. The chain joins TRBV12-3 or TRBV12-4 to TRBJ1-1; D is perhaps TRBD1 (5 bases). Trimming pared 6 bases from V and 8 bases from J, leaving 10 bases between. The CDR3 has 11 residues. CDR3 DNA: TGTGCCAGCAGGAGACAGCGGGAAGCTTTCTTT. It yields the protein CASRRQREAFF.

This clonotype was found many times. The V gene is TRBV28, the J gene TRBJ1-5; D is unresolved. V was shortened by 4 bases and J by 0 bases, with 22 bases between the two germline ends. Germline V gene data show CDR1 as MDHEN and CDR2 as SYDVKM. CDR3 length equals 19 residues. CDR3 DNA: TGTGCCAGCAGTTCCCCACGGGGTCCGGACTCTTATAGCAATCAGCCCCAGCATTTT. It codes for CASSSPRGPDSYSNQPQHF.

Concerning this clonotype: A read error may be the cause here, since a much bigger clone is one base away. This chain links TRBV6-5 with TRBJ2-7, with D possibly TRBD2 on 5 matching bases. This CDR3 comprises 14 residues. Trimming removed 0 bases at V and 6 bases at J, with 12 bases between. CDR1 is MNHEY, CDR2 SVGAGI, per germline. The CDR3 here is CASSYSAGGPEQYF. In DNA, the CDR3 is TGTGCCAGCAGTTACTCGGCGGGTGGTCCCGAGCAGTACTTC.

This clonotype was recorded many times. V usage is TRBV28 and J usage is TRBJ2-5, with 7 positions matching TRBD2. J was trimmed by 4 bases and V by 4 bases; bases with no gene match: 9. CDR3 length: 15 amino acids. Looked up from germline, CDR1 is MDHEN and CDR2 is SYDVKM. The CDR3 region is CASSWGGVLRETQYF. The CDR3 nucleotides read TGTGCCAGCAGTTGGGGGGGGGTTTTGCGAGAGACCCAGTACTTC.

The chain combines TRBV10-3 with TRBJ2-2; D remains ambiguous. Germline V gene data show CDR1 as ENHRY and CDR2 as SYGVKD. With 4 bases removed from V and 4 bases from J, the gap between germline ends came to 7 bases. The CDR3 length is 13 residues. Written as DNA, the CDR3 is TGTGCCATCAGTGTGAGTGGCACCGGGGAGCTGTTTTTT. Its translation: CAISVSGTGELFF.

At least ten counts were recorded for this clonotype. V gene TRBV27 combines with J gene TRBJ1-2; the D gene is possibly TRBD1 (5 bases). With 11 bases removed from V and 6 bases from J, the gap between germline ends came to 13 bases. Germline loops: CDR1 MNHEY, CDR2 SMNVEV (reference sequence). The CDR3 is made up of 11 amino acids. The CDR3 loop is CAPCQGDGYTF. In DNA form, the CDR3 reads TGTGCCCCCTGTCAAGGGGATGGCTACACCTTC.

Ten or more counts support this clonotype. The chain carries TRBV29-1 and TRBJ2-5, with TRBD1 as a possible D gene (6 bases). This CDR3 has 12 amino acids. Looked up from germline, CDR1 is SQVTM and CDR2 is ANQGSEA. Trimming took off 6 bases at V and 4 bases at J, with 12 bases between the two ends. The CDR3 DNA sequence: TGCAGCGTGATTACAGGGTCAGAGACCCAGTACTTC. Its protein is CSVITGSETQYF.

This chain links TRBV28 with TRBJ2-5; TRBD2 matches 10 bases. This CDR3 region has 22 residues. Trimming cost V 3 bases and J 4 bases; bases outside gene matches: 26. Germline values: CDR1 MDHEN, CDR2 SYDVKM. The CDR3 protein is CASSFLSSGRRSLRKFVETQYF. The CDR3 region has the DNA TGTGCCAGCAGTTTTTTGTCTAGCGGGAGAAGGTCATTACGGAAGTTTGTAGAGACCCAGTACTTC.

This clonotype came up many times. The chain joins TRBV3-1 to TRBJ1-2, with 7 bases aligning to TRBD1. Trimming removed 1 base from V and 4 bases from J; junction bases left unmatched: 6. Germline CDR1 is LGHDT and CDR2 is YNNKEL (reference sequence). This CDR3 spans 15 amino acids. CDR3 nucleotide sequence: TGTGCCAGCAGCCAAGGGGGCAGGGGGGGCTATGGCTACACCTTC. It encodes CASSQGGRGGYGYTF.

This clonotype was recorded a few times. The J gene is TRBJ2-3, the V gene TRBV28; D is unclear. V was pared by 6 bases and J by 2 bases, with 12 bases between. Germline CDR1 is MDHEN and CDR2 is SYDVKM. The CDR3 covers 14 residues. CDR3 coding DNA: TGTGCCAGCAGGTCCCCCGGTTTCACAGATACGCAGTATTTT. Amino acids: CASRSPGFTDTQYF.

At least ten counts were recorded for this clonotype. The rearrangement joins TRBV4-2 to TRBJ2-5, with 14 bases identical to TRBD2. The J segment lost 7 bases and the V segment lost 1 base, leaving 2 bases of the junction unmatched. CDR3 length: 15 residues. Germline V gene data show CDR1 as LGHNA and CDR2 as YNFKEQ. The CDR3 region is CASSQGGLAGVTQYF. CDR3 coding DNA: TGTGCCAGCAGCCAAGGGGGACTAGCGGGAGTGACCCAGTACTTC.